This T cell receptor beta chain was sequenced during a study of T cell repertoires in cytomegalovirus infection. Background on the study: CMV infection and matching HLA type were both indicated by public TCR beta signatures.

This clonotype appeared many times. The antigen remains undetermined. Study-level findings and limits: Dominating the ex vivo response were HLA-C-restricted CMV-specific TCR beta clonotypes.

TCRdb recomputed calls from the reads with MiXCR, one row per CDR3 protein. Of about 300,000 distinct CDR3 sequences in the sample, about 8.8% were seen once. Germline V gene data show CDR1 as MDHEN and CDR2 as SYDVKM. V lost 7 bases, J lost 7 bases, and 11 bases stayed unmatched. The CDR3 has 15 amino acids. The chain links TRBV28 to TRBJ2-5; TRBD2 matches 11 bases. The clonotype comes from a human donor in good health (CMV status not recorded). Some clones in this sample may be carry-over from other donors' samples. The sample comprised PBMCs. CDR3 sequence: CASIRDLAGGPTQYF. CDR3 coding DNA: TGTGCCAGCATCCGAGATCTAGCGGGGGGCCCGACCCAGTACTTC.